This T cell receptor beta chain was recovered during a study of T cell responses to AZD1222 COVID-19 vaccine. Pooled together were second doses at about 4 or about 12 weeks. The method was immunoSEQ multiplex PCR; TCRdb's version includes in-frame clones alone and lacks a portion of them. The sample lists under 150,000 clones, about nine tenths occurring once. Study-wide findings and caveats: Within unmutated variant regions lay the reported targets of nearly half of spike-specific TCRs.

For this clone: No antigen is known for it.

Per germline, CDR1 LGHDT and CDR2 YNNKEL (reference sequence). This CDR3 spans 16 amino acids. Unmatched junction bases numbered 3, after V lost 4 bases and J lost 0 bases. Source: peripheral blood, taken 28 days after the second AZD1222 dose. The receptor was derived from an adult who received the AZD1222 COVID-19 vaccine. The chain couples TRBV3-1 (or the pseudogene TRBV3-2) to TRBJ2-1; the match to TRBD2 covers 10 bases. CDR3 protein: CASSLSGRSSYNEQFF. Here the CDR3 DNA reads TGTGCCAGCAGCCTTAGCGGGAGGAGCTCCTACAATGAGCAGTTCTTC.